This T cell receptor (beta chain) was observed in a study of sequential checkpoint blockade in melanoma. Method: immunoSEQ multiplex PCR; TCRdb's copy keeps in-frame clones and lacks some. Altogether roughly 13,000 clones are present, more than 45% being singletons, with the ten largest covering roughly 15%. The treatment is: randomized to nivolumab then ipilimumab (arm A) or the reverse (arm B). The input for sequencing was CD8+ T cells sorted from blood (inferred from file names), taken from a patient given nivolumab and ipilimumab in sequence. The clonotype originates from a human donor with melanoma.

The chain's CDR3 is CASSEFGSNQPQHF. The CDR3 nucleotides are TGTGCCAGCAGTGAATTCGGTAGCAATCAGCCCCAGCATTTT. This chain links TRBV6-1 with TRBJ1-5, with D uncertain. Trimming cost V 2 bases and J 0 bases, with 5 bases left between them. The CDR3 sequence is 14 residues long. CDR1 MNHNS and CDR2 SASEGT come from the germline V gene.